The 28 T cell receptor beta chains reported below all come from one sample, sequenced in a study of T cells in localized non-small cell lung cancer. Produced via immunoSEQ multiplex PCR; TCRdb's table is partial and in-frame only. The table shows roughly 21,000 clones, with roughly 90% occurring only once. The sample was peripheral blood mononuclear cells, taken before any cancer treatment. These receptor sequences come from a male donor aged 60 or older with stage II lung adenocarcinoma.

V usage is TRBV5-1 and J usage is TRBJ2-1; tentatively, D is TRBD1 or TRBD2 (5 bases each). V lost 4 bases to trimming and J lost 7 bases, with 18 bases between them. CDR1 is SGHRS, CDR2 YFSETQ, per germline. This CDR3 is built from 15 residues. In nucleotides, the CDR3 is TGCGCCAGCAGCCCGGCTAGCAGGTCAGGGAATGAGCAGTTCTTC. Amino acids: CASSPASRSGNEQFF.

The rearrangement uses TRBV5-1 and TRBJ1-2, with D possibly matching TRBD1 (6 bases). V was pared by 4 bases and J by 5 bases, with 24 bases between. The CDR3 has 17 residues. Germline V gene sequence: CDR1 SGHRS, CDR2 YFSETQ. The CDR3 DNA reads TGCGCCAGCAGCGCAGAGGGACATCCCTCCATGGGGTATGGCTACACCTTC. Its translation is CASSAEGHPSMGYGYTF.

The V and J genes are TRBV9 and TRBJ2-1, with TRBD2 matching over 8 bases. Germline V CDR1 and CDR2: SGDLS, YYNGEE. CDR3 length: 15 amino acids. Germline trimming cut 5 bases from V and 0 bases from J; bases unmatched to any gene: 4. The CDR3 is CASSLAGSSYNEQFF. Here the CDR3 DNA reads TGTGCCAGCAGTTTAGCGGGAAGCTCCTACAATGAGCAGTTCTTC.

The chain joins TRBV19 to TRBJ2-7, with TRBD1 matching 10 bases. After removal of 4 bases from V and 9 bases from J, the junction contained 9 bases not matched to a gene. The germline V gene encodes CDR1 LNHDA and CDR2 SQIVND (reference sequence). The CDR3 extends over 14 amino acids. The CDR3 protein is CASSTGQGLSGQYF. CDR3 in DNA: TGTGCCAGTAGTACGGGACAGGGGCTCTCAGGGCAGTACTTC. The whole variable domain, filled in from reference TRBV19 and TRBJ2-7, reads DGGITQSPKYLFRKEGQNVTLSCEQNLNHDAMYWYRQDPGQGLRLIYYSQIVNDFQKGDIAEGYSVSREKKESFPLTVTSAQKNPTAFYLCASSTGQGLSGQYFGPGTRLTVT.

This clone showed up just a few times. This chain uses TRBV7-2 with TRBJ2-7, with 7 positions matching TRBD1. Germline loops: CDR1 SGHTA, CDR2 FQGNSA. This CDR3 is built from 15 residues. J gave up 8 bases and V 5 bases, and 15 bases lay outside the gene matches. The chain's CDR3 is CASSERLTGTTQQYF. The CDR3 nucleotides read TGTGCCAGCAGCGAACGCTTGACAGGGACGACCCAGCAGTACTTC.

This chain joins TRBV5-1 and TRBJ2-7; 8 bases align to TRBD2. There are 13 residues in the CDR3. Germline V gives CDR1 SGHRS, CDR2 YFSETQ. V was clipped by 4 bases and J by 4 bases; unmatched bases: 4. This CDR3 reads CASSVSSGYEQYF. CDR3 DNA: TGCGCCAGCAGCGTATCTAGCGGGTACGAGCAGTACTTC.

Only one count was recorded for this clone. The V call is TRBV6-1, the J call TRBJ2-3; 8 positions agree with TRBD2. V was clipped by 3 bases and J by 4 bases; unmatched bases: 3. Germline values: CDR1 MNHNS, CDR2 SASEGT. This CDR3 contains 14 residues. The CDR3 region has the DNA TGTGCCAGCAGTGAGGGACTAGGGGCAGATACGCAGTATTTT. Translated, it gives CASSEGLGADTQYF.

The chain recombines TRBV11-2 with TRBJ2-7; 7 bases are a match to TRBD2. This CDR3 has 14 residues. With 6 bases clipped from V and 6 bases from J, the junction kept 11 bases outside the gene matches. Germline-derived CDR1 and CDR2 are SGHAT and FQNNGV. CDR3 protein: CASSLPAGLGEQYF. CDR3 coding DNA: TGTGCCAGCAGTCTTCCCGCAGGACTAGGCGAGCAGTACTTC.

The chain uses TRBV18 and TRBJ2-7, with 11 bases fitting TRBD2. The length of the CDR3 is 15 residues. The V gene end was trimmed by 5 bases and the J gene end by 2 bases; junction bases not matched to a gene: 5. Germline assignment: CDR1 KGHSH and CDR2 LQKENI. The CDR3 region is CASSTSGSQAYEQYF. Written as DNA, the CDR3 is TGTGCCAGCTCAACTAGCGGGAGCCAAGCCTACGAGCAGTACTTC.

The chain joins TRBV5-8 to TRBJ2-4, with 10 bases lining up with TRBD2. Germline-derived CDR1 and CDR2 are SGHTS and YDEGEE. This CDR3 comprises 20 residues. The ends lost 0 bases at V and 3 bases at J; junction bases unmatched: 15. CDR3 nucleotides: TGTGCCAGCAGCTTGGCGGGGAGGACTAGCGGACCCCCGGGCAAAAACATTCAGTACTTC. Its protein is CASSLAGRTSGPPGKNIQYF. The full variable domain, its missing parts supplied by reference TRBV5-8 and TRBJ2-4, is EAGVTQSPTHLIKTRGQQATLRCSPISGHTSVYWYQQALGLGLQFLLWYDEGEERNRGNFPPRFSGRQFPNYSSELNVNALELEDSALYLCASSLAGRTSGPPGKNIQYFGAGTRLSVL.

The rearrangement joins TRBV28 to TRBJ2-4; D uncertain. The germline V gene has CDR1 MDHEN and CDR2 SYDVKM. Trimming left V 3 bases short and J 0 bases short, with 15 bases between. The CDR3 is made up of 17 amino acids. In DNA, the CDR3 is TGTGCCAGCAGTTTGAGTTCCGGGTTTCTAGCCAAAAACATTCAGTACTTC. Residues: CASSLSSGFLAKNIQYF.

This chain links TRBV5-1 with TRBJ1-3; no reliable D call. The germline CDR1 and CDR2 sequences are SGHRS and YFSETQ. The V gene lost 5 bases and the J gene lost 8 bases, with 17 bases spanning the gap. The CDR3 has 14 amino acids. The CDR3 DNA reads TGCGCCAGCAGTTTCGGGAGTACCGGGGACACCATATATTTT. This sequence encodes CASSFGSTGDTIYF.

The genes are TRBV27 and TRBJ2-5; D is unresolved. The CDR3 sequence is 14 residues long. V was shortened by 2 bases and J by 4 bases, with 11 bases between the two germline ends. Germline CDR1 MNHEY, CDR2 SMNVEV (reference sequence). CDR3 nucleotides: TGTGCCAGCAGTTTAACCCCTTTGGGAGAGACCCAGTACTTC. Translating gives CASSLTPLGETQYF.

V and J are TRBV5-1 and TRBJ1-3; perhaps TRBD1 as D (6 bases). Per the germline V gene, CDR1 is SGHRS and CDR2 is YFSETQ. The V and J ends lost 4 bases and 1 base respectively, with 15 bases between them. This CDR3 has 16 amino acids. Here the CDR3 reads CASSPRGRGSGNTIYF. The CDR3 DNA follows: TGCGCCAGCAGCCCCAGGGGTCGGGGGTCTGGAAACACCATATATTTT.

The chain carries TRBV2 and TRBJ2-5; D is possibly TRBD1 (5 bases). V lost 6 bases and J lost 2, with 13 bases in between. This CDR3 region has 14 residues. Germline V lookup: CDR1 SNHLY, CDR2 FYNNEI. CDR3 protein: CASSIGEYQETQYF. The CDR3 nucleotides read TGTGCCAGCAGCATAGGGGAATATCAAGAGACCCAGTACTTC.

The chain uses TRBV6-1 and TRBJ1-2; D is undetermined. The germline gives CDR1 MNHNS, CDR2 SASEGT. Between the trimmed V and J ends, which lost 4 bases and 0 bases, there was a span of 9 bases. The CDR3 covers 14 residues. The CDR3 loop reads CASSVYGANYGYTF. For the CDR3, the DNA is TGTGCCAGCAGTGTGTATGGGGCTAACTATGGCTACACCTTC.

This rearrangement joins TRBV13 to TRBJ2-5; 7 nucleotides align to TRBD2. The trim removed 5 bases at V and 1 base at J, leaving 4 bases unmatched. The germline CDR1 and CDR2 sequences are PRHDT and FYEKMQ (reference sequence). This CDR3 is built from 14 residues. As DNA, the CDR3 is TGTGCCAGCAGCCCAACGGGGGGCCAAGAGACCCAGTACTTC. It yields the protein CASSPTGGQETQYF.

The chain combines TRBV19 with TRBJ2-1; 7 bases agree with TRBD2. The CDR3 sequence is 13 residues long. The germline CDR1 and CDR2 sequences are LNHDA and SQIVND (reference sequence). The ends lost 6 bases at V and 8 bases at J; junction bases unmatched: 7. CDR3 in amino acids: CASSWGRVDEQFF. CDR3 in DNA: TGTGCCAGTAGCTGGGGGAGGGTAGATGAGCAGTTCTTC.

The chain is built from TRBV5-1 and TRBJ2-7, with D unclear. Trimming removed 5 bases at V and 0 bases at J, with 12 bases between. Germline V lookup: CDR1 SGHRS, CDR2 YFSETQ. The CDR3 sequence is 14 residues long. The CDR3 DNA follows: TGCGCCAGCAGAGGTCGTGCGGACTCCTACGAGCAGTACTTC. Translation gives CASRGRADSYEQYF.

This chain links TRBV10-1 with TRBJ2-1; perhaps TRBD1 as D (6 bases). This CDR3 spans 16 amino acids. Germline V gives CDR1 WNHNN, CDR2 SYGVQD (reference sequence). The ends were cut back, 5 bases at V and 2 bases at J, with 16 bases in the middle. The CDR3 spells CASSPLRDMPYNEQFF. The CDR3 coding sequence is TGCGCCAGCAGTCCCCTCAGGGACATGCCCTACAATGAGCAGTTCTTC.

The chain recombines TRBV7-9 with TRBJ1-3, with a possible D match to TRBD1 (6 bases). The V end was cut by 5 bases, the J end by 4 bases, with 15 bases between. CDR1 and CDR2 (germline): SEHNR, FQNEAQ (reference sequence). The length of the CDR3 is 15 residues. In DNA form, the CDR3 reads TGTGCCAGCAGCCCCCGCCCGGGGGCAGGAAACACCATATATTTT. It codes for CASSPRPGAGNTIYF.

This clone occurred a few times. The chain links TRBV6-5 to TRBJ1-5; D unresolved. V shed 4 bases and J shed 7 bases, with 11 bases lying between them. The length of the CDR3 is 13 residues. Per the germline V gene, CDR1 is MNHEY and CDR2 is SVGAGI. The CDR3 is CASSFEGRQPQHF. The CDR3 DNA sequence: TGTGCCAGCAGTTTTGAGGGCCGCCAGCCCCAGCATTTT.

A single count supports this clone. The rearrangement links TRBV9 to TRBJ1-2; no reliable D call. The CDR3 sequence is 14 residues long. Germline V gene sequence: CDR1 SGDLS, CDR2 YYNGEE. The V gene lost 4 bases and the J gene lost 14 bases, with 24 bases spanning the gap. In nucleotides, the CDR3 is TGTGCCAGCAGCCCCATGGACGTTTTGGGTGGGCGGACCTTC. Protein: CASSPMDVLGGRTF.

The chain couples TRBV19 to TRBJ2-4; 9 nucleotides match TRBD2. Germline CDR1 LNHDA, CDR2 SQIVND (reference sequence). The CDR3 runs 16 residues. Losses at the gene ends were 4 bases for V and 3 bases for J; bases not matched to a gene: 7. CDR3 sequence reads: CASSRIAGVGKNIQYF. The CDR3 nucleotides are TGTGCCAGTAGTAGAATAGCGGGAGTTGGCAAAAACATTCAGTACTTC.

This chain uses TRBV7-9 with TRBJ2-5; possibly TRBD2 for D (5 bases). Germline assignment: CDR1 SEHNR and CDR2 FQNEAQ (reference sequence). This CDR3 is built from 15 residues. Trimming removed 5 bases from V and 4 bases from J, with 17 bases in between. CDR3: CASSPDRTSVETQYF. Written as DNA, the CDR3 is TGTGCCAGCAGCCCGGACCGGACTTCGGTAGAGACCCAGTACTTC.

The rearrangement uses TRBV7-6 and TRBJ2-1; TRBD2 matches at 11 bases. The trim removed 7 bases at V and 2 bases at J, leaving 4 bases unmatched. The CDR3 length is 15 residues. Per germline, CDR1 SGHVS and CDR2 FNYEAQ. In DNA, the CDR3 is TGTGCCAGCATGATTAGCGGGAGGGCCTACAATGAGCAGTTCTTC. It codes for CASMISGRAYNEQFF.

This rearrangement joins TRBV5-1 to TRBJ1-4; the match to TRBD1 covers 8 bases. V lost 2 bases to trimming and J lost 8 bases; unmatched junction nucleotides: 5. The V gene's germline CDR1 is SGHRS and CDR2 YFSETQ. The CDR3 spans 14 residues. CDR3 in amino acids: CASSFTQGEEKLFF. As DNA, the CDR3 is TGCGCCAGCAGCTTTACACAGGGGGAAGAAAAACTGTTTTTT. The full variable domain, in which reference TRBV5-1 and TRBJ1-4 provide the parts outside the CDR3, is KAGVTQTPRYLIKTRGQQVTLSCSPISGHRSVSWYQQTPGQGLQFLFEYFSETQRNKGNFPGRFSGRQFSNSRSEMNVSTLELGDSALYLCASSFTQGEEKLFFGSGTQLSVL.

This clone was seen more than once but under ten times. The chain is built from TRBV19 and TRBJ1-1, with TRBD1 matching over 8 bases. The CDR3 sequence is 14 residues long. Germline V gives CDR1 LNHDA, CDR2 SQIVND (reference sequence). The V segment lost 6 bases and the J segment 4 bases; nucleotides outside the gene matches: 7. The CDR3 DNA is TGTGCCAGTAGGGCACAGGGGGTCGTCACTGAAGCTTTCTTT. Its protein is CASRAQGVVTEAFF.